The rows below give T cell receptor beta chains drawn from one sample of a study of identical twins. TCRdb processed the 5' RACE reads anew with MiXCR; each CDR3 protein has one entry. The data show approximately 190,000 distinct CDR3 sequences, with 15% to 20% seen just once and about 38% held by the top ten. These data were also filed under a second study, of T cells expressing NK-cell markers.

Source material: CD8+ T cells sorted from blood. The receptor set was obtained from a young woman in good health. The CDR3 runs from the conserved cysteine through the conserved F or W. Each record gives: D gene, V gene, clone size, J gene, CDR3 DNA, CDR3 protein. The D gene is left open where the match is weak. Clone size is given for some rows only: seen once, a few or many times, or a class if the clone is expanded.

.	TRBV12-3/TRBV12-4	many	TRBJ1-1	TGTGCCAGCAGTTTAGGCCAGGGGTACCTGAACACTGAAGCTTTCTTT	CASSLGQGYLNTEAFF
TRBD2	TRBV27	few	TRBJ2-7	TGTGCCAGCAGTCGGGGACTAGCTCTCTCCGAGCAGTACTTC	CASSRGLALSEQYF
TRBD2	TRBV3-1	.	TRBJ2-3	TGTGCCAGCAGCCAAGAAGCGGGGGGGCATCAGTATTTT	CASSQEAGGHQYF
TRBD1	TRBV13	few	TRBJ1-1	TGTGCCAGCAGCCCCGCGACAGGGCGGATCACTGAAGCTTTCTTT	CASSPATGRITEAFF
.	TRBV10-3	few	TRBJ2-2	TGTGCCATCAGTGACGGGGCGACGAACACCGGGGAGCTGTTTTTT	CAISDGATNTGELFF
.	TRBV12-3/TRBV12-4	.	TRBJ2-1	TGTGCCAGCAGCTTCGGTGGGGGGGGCGCTGAGGATGAGCAGTTCTTC	CASSFGGGGAEDEQFF
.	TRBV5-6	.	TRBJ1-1	TGTGCCAGCAGCTTGGCGGGAAATGAAGCTTTCTTT	CASSLAGNEAFF
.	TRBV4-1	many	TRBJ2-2	TGCGCCAGCAGCCACCCGACCGGCACCGGGGAGCTGTTTTTT	CASSHPTGTGELFF
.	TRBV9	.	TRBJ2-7	TGTGCCAGCGGAATGGAGCCCTCCGAGCAGTACTTC	CASGMEPSEQYF
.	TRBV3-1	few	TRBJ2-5	TGTGCCAGCAGCCAAGATCTGACTGCTCAAGAGACCCAGTACTTC	CASSQDLTAQETQYF
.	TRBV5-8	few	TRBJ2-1	TGTGCCAGCAGCTTGGCTGGACAGACATACAATGAGCAGTTCTTC	CASSLAGQTYNEQFF
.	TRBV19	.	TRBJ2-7	TGTGCCAGTAGTGCCGATACTGCGGGGGAGCAGTACTTC	CASSADTAGEQYF
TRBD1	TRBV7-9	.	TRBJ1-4	TGTGCCAGCAGGCCAACACCAGGGGGGGATGAAAAACTGTTTTTT	CASRPTPGGDEKLFF
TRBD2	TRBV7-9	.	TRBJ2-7	TGTGCCAGCAGTCCGCCTAGCGGGGTTTGGTACTTC	CASSPPSGVWYF